This note documents a single T cell receptor beta chain sequence. Its antigen remains unidentified. A much larger clone differs from this one at a single base, so this may be a read error. The sample comes from a study of CD8+CD57+ T cells in acquired aplastic anemia. General study results and limits: Statistical testing detected no significant gap in CD8+ Simpson's diversity between patients and controls.

According to the study, genomic DNA was the template for TCR beta VDJ and CDR3 profiling. TCRdb redid the calling of the reads with MiXCR, one entry per CDR3 protein. Among 35,000 to 50,000 distinct CDR3 sequences listed, 65% to 70% were seen once. Germline V CDR1 and CDR2: SGHVS, FNYEAQ. The CDR3 is 17 residues long. This chain joins TRBV7-6 and TRBJ2-5, with 8 bases that match TRBD1. This receptor was taken from a human donor in good health, serving as a control. What was sequenced was sorted CD4+, CD8+, or CD8+CD57+ T cells (not recorded which) from PBMCs. The CDR3, as DNA: TGTGCCAGCAGCCACCAAGGACAGGGAGTGAGACAAGGGACCCAGTACTTC. As protein: CASSHQGQGVRQGTQYF.